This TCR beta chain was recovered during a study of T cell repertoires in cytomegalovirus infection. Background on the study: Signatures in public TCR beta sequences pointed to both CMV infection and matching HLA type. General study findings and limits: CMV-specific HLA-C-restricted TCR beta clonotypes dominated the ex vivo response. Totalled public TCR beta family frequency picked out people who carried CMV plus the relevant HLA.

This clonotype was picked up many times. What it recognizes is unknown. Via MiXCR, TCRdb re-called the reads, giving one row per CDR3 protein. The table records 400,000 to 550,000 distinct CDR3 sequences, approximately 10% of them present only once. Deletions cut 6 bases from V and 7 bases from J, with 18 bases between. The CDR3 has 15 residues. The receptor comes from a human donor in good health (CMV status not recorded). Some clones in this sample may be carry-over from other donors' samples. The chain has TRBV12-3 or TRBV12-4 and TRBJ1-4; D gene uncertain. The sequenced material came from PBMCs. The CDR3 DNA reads TGTGCCAGCAGACCTTCAGGTGGAAGTAGTGAAAAACTGTTTTTT. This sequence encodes CASRPSGGSSEKLFF.